A selection of T cell receptor beta chains follows, all from one sample in a study of blood T cell repertoires in COVID-19. Data came from immunoSEQ multiplex PCR; TCRdb stores just in-frame clones and leaves some out. The top ten hold 13% to 15% of the sample, which has under 110,000 clones, about four fifths seen once. Sequencing used peripheral blood. The source is a woman aged 55-75 years with acute or convalescent COVID-19. Each CDR3 is given with its conserved first and last residue. D genes are given only for firm matches. Expanded clones are given a class, and other clones once, few, many or no size at all.

v_gene	d_gene	j_gene	abundance	CDR3nt	CDR3aa
TRBV28	NA	TRBJ1-2	NA	TGTGCCAGCAGGGCCGGGTCTTTGACCCATGGCTACACCTTC	CASRAGSLTHGYTF
TRBV30	NA	TRBJ1-6	NA	TGTGCCCGGACGACAGGATTTAATTCACCCCTCCACTTT	CARTTGFNSPLHF
TRBV19	NA	TRBJ2-1	NA	TGTGCCAGCGGAGGGATTCTCAATGAGCAGTTCTTC	CASGGILNEQFF
TRBV5-4	TRBD2	TRBJ2-1	NA	TGTGCCAGTTTCACCCCGGGGGGGGCCCATGAGCAGTTCTTC	CASFTPGGAHEQFF
TRBV5-4	NA	TRBJ1-1	NA	TGTGCCAGCAGCCTTCTCCGGGACACAAACACTGAAGCTTTCTTT	CASSLLRDTNTEAFF
TRBV6-5	NA	TRBJ1-1	few	TGTGCCAGCACCAAAGGACAGTTCACTGAAGCTTTCTTT	CASTKGQFTEAFF
TRBV12-3/TRBV12-4	NA	TRBJ1-1	NA	TGTGCCAGCAGTTTATTTAGTTCCGGTGAAGCTTTCTTT	CASSLFSSGEAFF
TRBV29-1	NA	TRBJ1-1	NA	TGCAGCGTTGGTGAATACGAGGGCACTGAAGCTTTCTTT	CSVGEYEGTEAFF
TRBV18	NA	TRBJ1-1	NA	TGTGCCAGCTCACCCTCGGGGGGTGAAGCTTTCTTT	CASSPSGGEAFF
TRBV21-1	NA	TRBJ2-2	NA	TGTGCCAGCAGCGGGCTAGGACTAGCGGGAGCGAGGACCGGGGAGCTGTTTTTT	CASSGLGLAGARTGELFF
TRBV12-3/TRBV12-4	NA	TRBJ2-1	NA	TGTGCCAGCAGTTACACTACTGGGGAGCAGTTCTTC	CASSYTTGEQFF
TRBV9	NA	TRBJ2-1	NA	TGTGCCAGCAGCGTAGATAGCGCCTCCTACAATGAGCAGTTCTTC	CASSVDSASYNEQFF
TRBV10-1	NA	TRBJ2-7	NA	TGCGCCAGCAGACTAGCCGGTAACAAGGCCCCCTACGAGCAGTACTTC	CASRLAGNKAPYEQYF
TRBV4-1	NA	TRBJ1-1	few	TGCGCCAGCAGAGGGGTTTTGAGGAACACTGAAGCTTTCTTT	CASRGVLRNTEAFF
TRBV5-1	NA	TRBJ2-3	NA	TGCGCCAGCAGCTGGAGGGGACGGGAAGATACGCAGTATTTT	CASSWRGREDTQYF
TRBV2	TRBD2	TRBJ2-3	NA	TGTGCCAGCAGTGGGACTAGCGGTAGCACAGATACGCAGTATTTT	CASSGTSGSTDTQYF
TRBV7-2	NA	TRBJ2-7	NA	TGTGCCAGCAGCTTAGTAGGTCAGGGCGAAACCTACGAGCAGTACTTC	CASSLVGQGETYEQYF
TRBV20-1	NA	TRBJ2-1	few	TGCAGTGCTAGGACAGTGAATGAGCAGTTCTTC	CSARTVNEQFF
TRBV19	NA	TRBJ1-2	NA	TGTGCCAGTAGACAGGTGGGAGGCTACACCTTC	CASRQVGGYTF